This is a list of T cell receptor beta chains from one sample in a study of tumor-infiltrating lymphocytes in primary liver carcinoma. TCRdb redid the calling of the multiplex PCR reads with MiXCR, one entry per CDR3 protein. The data hold nearly 200,000 distinct CDR3 sequences, with around three fifths observed a single time. Material for sequencing was peripheral blood. The receptors were sampled from a woman aged 55-75 years with primary liver carcinoma and hepatitis B virus infection. Both conserved end residues are part of each CDR3. A D gene is named only where the DNA matches it firmly. Expanded clones get a size class; other rows say once, few or many, or leave the size out.

abundance	v_gene	d_gene	j_gene	len	CDR3nt	CDR3aa
.	TRBV11-2	.	TRBJ1-5	13	TGTGCCAGCAGCTCGGGACGAGATCAGCCCCAGCATTTT	CASSSGRDQPQHF
.	TRBV11-3	.	TRBJ1-4	13	TGTGCCAGCAGCTTAATGGGCCAATCGGAACTGTCTTTT	CASSLMGQSELSF
.	TRBV12-3/TRBV12-4	.	TRBJ2-1	15	TGTGCCAGCAGCCCAAGAGGGAGCTCCTACTATGAGCAGTTCTTC	CASSPRGSSYYEQFF
.	TRBV5-5	.	TRBJ2-7	16	TGTGCCAGCAGCCCCCACCATCCGGGCAGAGCCTACGAGCAGTACTTC	CASSPHHPGRAYEQYF
few	TRBV5-1	TRBD1	TRBJ2-1	13	TGCGCCAGCAGCCCGGACAGGGTGGATGAGCAGTTCTTC	CASSPDRVDEQFF
.	TRBV14	TRBD2	TRBJ2-1	16	TGTGCCAGCAGCCAAGATCGGGGCGGGAGGAGCGATGAGCAGTTCTTC	CASSQDRGGRSDEQFF
many	TRBV4-1	TRBD1	TRBJ1-1	15	TGCGCCAGCAGGGGAAGTCAGGGGGAGAACACTGAAGCTTTCTTT	CASRGSQGENTEAFF
many	TRBV29-1	TRBD1	TRBJ1-1	15	TGCAGCGTAAAAAGGGACAGTGTGGGGAACACTGAAGCTTTCTTT	CSVKRDSVGNTEAFF
.	TRBV11-2	TRBD2	TRBJ2-1	16	TGTGCCAGCAGTTTAACTAGCGGGGGGACCTACAATGAGCAGTTCTTC	CASSLTSGGTYNEQFF
.	TRBV6-5	.	TRBJ1-1	14	TGTGCCAGCAGTTACCAGACAACGCTGACTGAAGCTTTATTT	CASSYQTTLTEALF
.	TRBV11-2	TRBD2	TRBJ2-1	15	TGTGCCAGCAGATTAGCGGGAGGGATACGCAATGAGCAGTTCTTC	CASRLAGGIRNEQFF
.	TRBV12-5	.	TRBJ2-7	17	TGTGCTAGTGGTCTCATTCCCCTAGGCGGGTGTTCCTACGAGCAGTACTTC	CASGLIPLGGCSYEQYF
.	TRBV5-1	.	TRBJ1-5	13	TGCGCCATCAGACTACAGGATAATCAGCCCCAGCATTTT	CAIRLQDNQPQHF
.	TRBV5-1	TRBD1	TRBJ2-7	15	TGCGCCAGCAGCCGGGGACAGACCGGGATATACGAGCAGTACTTC	CASSRGQTGIYEQYF
.	TRBV11-2	.	TRBJ2-7	15	TGTGCCAGCAGCTTAGAGAGGTCTTCGCACGGCGAGCAGTACTTC	CASSLERSSHGEQYF
once	TRBV4-3	.	TRBJ2-1	14	TGCGCCAGCAGCCAGGGCAGGACCAACAATGAGCAGTTCTTC	CASSQGRTNNEQFF
many	TRBV7-8	.	TRBJ1-5	14	TGTGCCAGCAGCCGGACAGATAGCAATCAGCCCCAGCATTTT	CASSRTDSNQPQHF
.	TRBV11-2	TRBD1	TRBJ1-3	13	TGTGCCAGGAGCACCCACACAGGGGACACCATATATTTT	CARSTHTGDTIYF
.	TRBV11-2	.	TRBJ2-1	15	TGTGCCAGCAGCTTAGAGGGGAGTCTCCTTAATGAGCTGTCTTTC	CASSLEGSLLNELSF
many	TRBV4-1	TRBD2	TRBJ2-1	16	TGCGCCAGCAGACCCCTTCTAGCGGACTCCTACAATGAGCAGTTCTTC	CASRPLLADSYNEQFF
.	TRBV7-9	.	TRBJ2-3	15	TGTGCCAGGAGCTTAATCGGGACCGGCACAGATACGCAGTATTTT	CARSLIGTGTDTQYF
many	TRBV6-5	.	TRBJ2-7	14	TGTGCCAGCAGTTATGGGACTCGCTCCTACGAGCAGTACTTC	CASSYGTRSYEQYF
many	TRBV6-5	.	TRBJ2-1	12	TGTGCCAGCAGCCTTAGAAGGAGTGAGCAGTTCTTC	CASSLRRSEQFF
many	TRBV30	.	TRBJ2-2	15	TGTGCCTGGAGTCCGCGGACACTGAACACCGGGGAGCTGTTTTTT	CAWSPRTLNTGELFF
many	TRBV29-1	.	TRBJ1-3	14	TGCAGCGTTCCCCTCGGGCCGACTGGAAACACCATATATTTT	CSVPLGPTGNTIYF
once	TRBV4-1	.	TRBJ1-4	16	TGCGTCAGCAGCCAAGATCTCTATAGGTCTAATGAAAATCTGTTCTTT	CVSSQDLYRSNENLFF
.	TRBV7-8	.	TRBJ1-5	14	TGTGCCAGCAGCTTTGGACAGATTAATCAGCCCCAGCATTTT	CASSFGQINQPQHF
many	TRBV29-1	.	TRBJ2-2	14	TGCAGCGCCCAATTCTCTATGGGCACCGGGGAGCTGTTTTTT	CSAQFSMGTGELFF
once	TRBV29-1	.	TRBJ2-1	14	TGCAACGTTGGCGGAGGCAGCTCCTACTATGAGCAGTTCTTC	CNVGGGSSYYEQFF
.	TRBV25-1	.	TRBJ2-3	15	TGTGCCAGCAGTGATGATGAGCAGAGGGAAGATACGCAGTATTTT	CASSDDEQREDTQYF
many	TRBV7-8	.	TRBJ1-5	14	TGTGCCAGCAGCTTGGCCCTGGGGAATCAGCCCCAGCATTTT	CASSLALGNQPQHF
many	TRBV6-5	.	TRBJ2-7	14	TGTGCCAGCCGTAGGGGGGACGGCTCCTACGAGCAGTACTTC	CASRRGDGSYEQYF
.	TRBV11-2	.	TRBJ2-2	13	TGTGCCAGTAGCAATACGTTTACCGGGGAGCTGTTTTTT	CASSNTFTGELFF
.	TRBV6-6	.	TRBJ2-5	12	TGTGCCAGCAGTTACTCACAAGAGACCCAGTACTTC	CASSYSQETQYF
many	TRBV11-2	.	TRBJ2-5	14	TGTGCCAGCAGCTTAATTACATTTCAAGAGACCCAGTACTTC	CASSLITFQETQYF
.	TRBV15	.	TRBJ2-1	15	TGTGCCACCAGCCGATCACTAACAGGGCCGGGTGAGCAGTTCTTC	CATSRSLTGPGEQFF
.	TRBV7-8	.	TRBJ2-7	15	TGTGCCAGCAGCCAGGAACTAGCCGGGACCTACGAGCAGTACTTC	CASSQELAGTYEQYF
.	TRBV11-2	.	TRBJ1-1	15	TGTGCCAGCAGCTTAAGAGGGTTAGGGCACAGTGAAGCTTTCTTT	CASSLRGLGHSEAFF
.	TRBV6-1	.	TRBJ1-1	16	TGTGCCAGCAGTAGGGGGGCCAGGACAGCGAACATTGAAGCTTTCTTT	CASSRGARTANIEAFF
.	TRBV6-1	.	TRBJ2-3	13	TGTGCCAGCGGCGGACTAAACACAGATACGCAGTATTTT	CASGGLNTDTQYF
.	TRBV7-9	TRBD2	TRBJ2-2	17	TGTGCCAGCAGCTGTAAAATCGCTAGCGGGACGACCGGGGAGCTGTTTTTT	CASSCKIASGTTGELFF
.	TRBV11-2	TRBD2	TRBJ2-1	13	TGTGCCAGCAGCTTAGAGAGCGGGGCAGAGCAGTTCTTC	CASSLESGAEQFF
.	TRBV11-2	.	TRBJ1-6	13	TGTGCCAGCGGCTTACAAGGAGGTCCACCCCTCCACTTT	CASGLQGGPPLHF
.	TRBV11-2	.	TRBJ2-7	15	TGTGCCGGCAGTCGAACCGGGACAAGCGAATACGAGCAGTACTTC	CAGSRTGTSEYEQYF
.	TRBV5-8	TRBD2	TRBJ2-1	16	TGTGCCAGCAGCTGGTCCGGGACTAGCGGGAGTGGTGGGCAGTTCTTC	CASSWSGTSGSGGQFF
.	TRBV11-1	TRBD1	TRBJ1-1	14	TGTGCCATCAGCCAGCCAGGGGGCCTCACTGAAGCTTTCTTT	CAISQPGGLTEAFF
.	TRBV4-2	.	TRBJ1-4	18	TGTGCCAGCAGTCTCCTAGGACAGTTTCAAGCGAAAGATGAAAAACTGTTTTTT	CASSLLGQFQAKDEKLFF
.	TRBV13	TRBD1	TRBJ2-5	15	TGTGCCAGCAGCCTCCGGACAGGGTCGCAAGAGACCCAGTACTTC	CASSLRTGSQETQYF
many	TRBV11-2	TRBD2	TRBJ2-2	16	TGTGCCAGCAGCTTACGGCGGGAGGGTAGCACCGGGGAGCTGTTTTTT	CASSLRREGSTGELFF
.	TRBV11-2	.	TRBJ2-7	16	TGTGCCAGCAGCTTAGCGTTGGGGGCAGGAGACTACGAACAGTACTTC	CASSLALGAGDYEQYF
many	TRBV12-3/TRBV12-4	.	TRBJ1-1	15	TGTGCCAGCAGTCCGACGGGAACAGCGGGGACTGAAGCTTTCTTT	CASSPTGTAGTEAFF
.	TRBV11-2	.	TRBJ2-5	16	TGTGCCAGCAGCTACTCCCGTCGTAGCGTAAGAGAGACCCAGTACTTC	CASSYSRRSVRETQYF
many	TRBV12-3/TRBV12-4	.	TRBJ1-2	13	TGTGCCAGCAGTTTGTCAGGGAGGGATGGCTACACCTTC	CASSLSGRDGYTF
.	TRBV5-1	TRBD2	TRBJ2-7	14	TGCGCCAGCAGCGGCGTAGCGGGCTCCTACGAGCAGTACTTC	CASSGVAGSYEQYF
.	TRBV11-2	.	TRBJ2-3	12	TGTGCCAGCAGCGGCGAGACAGATACGCACTATTTT	CASSGETDTHYF
many	TRBV5-6	TRBD2	TRBJ2-3	15	TGTGCCAGCAGCTTGGGGACTAGAGTTGCAGATACGCAGTATTTT	CASSLGTRVADTQYF